The rows below give T cell receptor beta chains drawn from one sample of a study of shared clonotypes between healthy human individuals. Measured with immunoSEQ multiplex PCR; TCRdb has only the in-frame clones, and not every one. Among approximately 2.1 million clones listed, 93% were seen once. The sequencing sample was made of naive CD4+ T cells from PBMCs. These receptors all stem from a man younger than 30 in good health. Some clones in this sample may be carry-over from other donors' samples. Both conserved end residues are part of each CDR3. A D gene is named only where the DNA matches it firmly. Not all rows give a size; the values are once, few, many and, for expanded clones, a class.

>TRBV19|NA|TRBJ1-5|once
CASSIEGGNQPQHF
TGTGCCAGTAGTATAGAAGGGGGCAATCAGCCCCAGCATTTT
>TRBV5-6|NA|TRBJ1-2|NA
CASSLAATEYGYTF
TGTGCCAGCAGCTTGGCCGCGACAGAGTATGGCTACACCTTC
>TRBV7-7|NA|TRBJ2-2|NA
CASSQTRNTGELFF
TGTGCCAGCAGCCAGACTCGGAACACCGGGGAGCTGTTTTTT
>TRBV14|NA|TRBJ2-1|NA
CASSQDRGNEQFF
TGTGCCAGCAGCCAAGATAGGGGGAATGAGCAGTTCTTC
>TRBV29-1|NA|TRBJ1-1|few
CSSAGRVNTEAFF
TGCAGCTCCGCGGGACGGGTGAACACTGAAGCTTTCTTT
>TRBV7-9|TRBD2|TRBJ2-3|NA
CASSQTSGRGTDTQYF
TGTGCCAGCAGCCAAACTAGCGGGAGGGGAACAGATACGCAGTATTTT
>TRBV10-2|TRBD2|TRBJ2-1|once
CASRDSGSSYNEQFF
TGCGCCAGCAGGGACAGCGGGAGCTCCTACAATGAGCAGTTCTTC
>TRBV28|TRBD1|TRBJ2-4|NA
CASSLDRARNNIQYF
TGTGCCAGCAGCCTTGACAGGGCCAGGAACAACATTCAGTACTTC
>TRBV4-1|TRBD2|TRBJ2-7|NA
CASSQAAAGAYEQYF
TGCGCCAGCAGCCAGGCCGCAGCGGGAGCCTACGAGCAGTACTTC
>TRBV2|NA|TRBJ2-1|NA
CASSVGEQFF
TGTGCCAGCAGTGTTGGTGAGCAGTTCTTC
>TRBV28|NA|TRBJ2-5|NA
CASRTGGETQYF
TGTGCCAGCAGGACAGGTGGCGAGACCCAGTACTTC
>TRBV27|TRBD2|TRBJ2-7|NA
CASSLLGGGPYEQYF
TGTGCCAGCAGTTTATTGGGGGGAGGGCCCTACGAGCAGTACTTC
>TRBV28|NA|TRBJ2-3|NA
CASSGGPGAADTQYF
TGTGCCAGCAGTGGGGGCCCCGGGGCGGCAGATACGCAGTATTTT
>TRBV6-4|NA|TRBJ1-2|NA
CASSAGGTATF
TGTGCCAGCAGTGCCGGGGGCACGGCAACCTTC
>TRBV30|NA|TRBJ2-1|NA
CAWSVGGEQFF
TGTGCCTGGAGTGTCGGGGGTGAGCAGTTCTTC
>TRBV29-1|NA|TRBJ1-2|NA
CSVEPVLMGYGYTF
TGCAGCGTTGAACCCGTCCTAATGGGCTATGGCTACACCTTC
>TRBV10-3|NA|TRBJ2-1|NA
CAISEWSGSFSYNEQFF
TGTGCCATCAGTGAGTGGTCGGGGTCCTTCTCCTACAATGAGCAGTTCTTC
>TRBV4-1|NA|TRBJ1-4|few
CASSQLTTEKLFF
TGCGCCAGCAGCCAACTGACAACGGAAAAACTGTTTTTT
>TRBV7-6|NA|TRBJ1-5|NA
CASSLGVRQNSNQPQHF
TGTGCCAGCAGCTTAGGTGTCAGGCAGAATAGCAATCAGCCCCAGCATTTT
>TRBV7-8|NA|TRBJ1-3|NA
CASSLARGHPTIYF
TGTGCCAGCAGCTTAGCGAGGGGCCATCCCACCATATATTTT
>TRBV7-9|NA|TRBJ1-2|NA
CASSFEGGYGYTF
TGTGCCAGCAGCTTTGAGGGGGGCTATGGCTACACCTTC
>TRBV21-1|NA|TRBJ1-4|once
CASSKLVRDGLRRF
TGTGCCAGCAGCAAACTCGTCCGGGACGGCCTACGAAGGTTT
>TRBV7-9|NA|TRBJ1-4|NA
CASSLYRAGSEKLFF
TGTGCCAGCAGCTTATATAGGGCGGGGAGTGAAAAACTGTTTTTT
>TRBV2|NA|TRBJ1-1|NA
CASWDVGTEAFF
TGTGCCAGCTGGGACGTGGGGACTGAAGCTTTCTTT
>TRBV11-2|TRBD2|TRBJ2-7|NA
CASSFRLAGGSSRAYEQYF
TGTGCCAGCAGCTTTCGACTAGCGGGAGGTTCCTCTAGGGCCTACGAGCAGTACTTC
>TRBV5-1|NA|TRBJ2-7|NA
CASSLEYPTRVYEQYF
TGCGCCAGCAGCTTGGAGTATCCCACCCGAGTCTACGAGCAGTACTTC
>TRBV28|NA|TRBJ1-3|NA
CASTLSGAGNTIYF
TGTGCCAGTACCCTCTCGGGCGCTGGAAACACCATATATTTT
>TRBV6-1|NA|TRBJ2-7|NA
CASSEAPESYEQYF
TGTGCCAGCAGTGAAGCGCCGGAGTCCTACGAGCAGTACTTC
>TRBV6-1|NA|TRBJ2-7|NA
CASRNTGSPTYEQYF
TGTGCCAGCAGAAATACAGGGTCTCCTACCTACGAGCAGTACTTC
>TRBV18|TRBD1|TRBJ2-2|NA
CASSPGRGRTGELFF
TGTGCCAGCTCCCCCGGCAGGGGGCGCACCGGGGAGCTGTTTTTT
>TRBV6-1|NA|TRBJ2-3|NA
CASSDSAGTADTQYF
TGTGCCAGCAGTGACAGCGCGGGGACGGCAGATACGCAGTATTTT
>TRBV6-1|NA|TRBJ2-5|NA
CASSEEWALAETQYF
TGTGCCAGCAGTGAAGAGTGGGCCCTGGCAGAGACCCAGTACTTC
>TRBV6-6|NA|TRBJ2-1|NA
CASSYIASAYNEQFF
TGTGCCAGCAGTTACATAGCTAGCGCCTACAATGAGCAGTTCTTC
>TRBV2|NA|TRBJ1-1|few
CASRQDNTEAFF
TGTGCCAGCCGACAGGATAACACTGAAGCTTTCTTT
>TRBV7-3|TRBD2|TRBJ2-1|NA
CASSLRVAGVDEQFF
TGTGCCAGCAGCTTAAGGGTAGCGGGAGTCGATGAGCAGTTCTTC
>TRBV2|NA|TRBJ2-3|NA
CASSSQSWDTQYF
TGTGCCAGCAGCAGCCAGTCATGGGATACGCAGTATTTT
>TRBV5-6|NA|TRBJ1-2|NA
CASSLADRNYGYTF
TGTGCCAGCAGCTTGGCCGACAGAAACTATGGCTACACCTTC
>TRBV28|TRBD1|TRBJ1-2|NA
CASRIQGGLGYTF
TGTGCCAGCAGAATACAGGGGGGCCTCGGCTACACCTTC
>TRBV21-1|NA|TRBJ1-1|NA
CASSNLHWDLRKNTEAFF
TGTGCCAGCAGCAACCTACATTGGGACCTGCGAAAGAACACTGAAGCTTTCTTT
>TRBV4-1|TRBD1|TRBJ2-7|NA
CASSQVQGISYEQYF
TGCGCCAGCAGCCAAGTACAGGGGATTTCCTACGAGCAGTACTTC
>TRBV7-2|NA|TRBJ2-3|NA
CASSLGPGADTQYF
TGTGCCAGCAGCTTAGGGCCCGGGGCAGATACGCAGTATTTT
>TRBV18|NA|TRBJ2-7|few
CASSPLETENEQYF
TGTGCCAGCTCACCACTTGAGACAGAGAACGAGCAGTACTTC
>TRBV5-4|NA|TRBJ1-2|NA
CASSRGVDTNGYTF
TGTGCCAGCAGCAGGGGTGTCGACACAAATGGCTACACCTTC
>TRBV9|NA|TRBJ2-2|NA
CASSASSEGTGELFF
TGTGCCAGCAGCGCGAGTAGCGAAGGGACCGGGGAGCTGTTTTTT
>TRBV5-1|TRBD1|TRBJ1-2|NA
CASSLGGTGDGYTF
TGCGCCAGCAGCTTGGGCGGGACAGGGGATGGCTACACCTTC
>TRBV10-3|NA|TRBJ2-7|NA
CAIAAGNYEQYF
TGTGCCATCGCAGCAGGGAACTACGAGCAGTACTTC
>TRBV2|TRBD2|TRBJ2-5|NA
CASRGLAGAKTQYF
TGTGCCAGCAGGGGACTAGCGGGAGCAAAGACCCAGTACTTC
>TRBV29-1|TRBD1|TRBJ2-7|NA
CSVAGQGYEQYF
TGCAGCGTTGCGGGACAGGGCTACGAGCAGTACTTC
>TRBV5-1|TRBD2|TRBJ2-1|NA
CASSSGTSGRVANEQFF
TGCGCCAGCAGCTCCGGGACTAGCGGGAGGGTCGCCAATGAGCAGTTCTTC
>TRBV6-5|NA|TRBJ1-1|once
CASSNHEVTEAFF
TGTGCCAGCAGTAACCATGAGGTCACTGAAGCTTTCTTT
>TRBV11-1|TRBD1|TRBJ1-2|NA
CASSSMKRKTGTYGYTF
TGTGCCAGCAGCTCGATGAAGCGAAAGACAGGGACCTATGGCTACACCTTC
>TRBV10-1|NA|TRBJ1-3|NA
CARNLRDGRDWTYTIYF
TGCGCCAGAAACCTCCGGGACGGAAGGGACTGGACGTACACCATATATTTT
>TRBV11-2|NA|TRBJ1-5|NA
CASSLAGPNQPQHF
TGTGCCAGCAGCTTGGCCGGGCCGAATCAGCCCCAGCATTTT
>TRBV15|TRBD1|TRBJ2-3|NA
CATSRDMWGTGGTDTQYF
TGTGCCACCAGCAGAGATATGTGGGGCACAGGGGGCACAGATACGCAGTATTTT
>TRBV18|NA|TRBJ1-1|few
CASSPNQREAFF
TGTGCCAGCTCACCTAATCAAAGAGAAGCTTTCTTT
>TRBV18|TRBD1|TRBJ2-4|NA
CASSPLGQGPFSDIQYF
TGTGCCAGCTCACCACTTGGACAGGGCCCTTTCTCGGACATTCAGTACTTC
>TRBV5-1|NA|TRBJ1-2|NA
CASSLFAGESDGYTF
TGCGCCAGCAGCTTGTTTGCGGGCGAAAGCGATGGCTACACCTTC
>TRBV5-4|NA|TRBJ2-5|NA
CASSSRDSQETQYF
TGTGCCAGCAGCTCCCGGGACTCCCAAGAGACCCAGTACTTC
>TRBV18|NA|TRBJ2-5|NA
CASSHKTWYQETQYF
TGTGCCAGCTCACATAAAACATGGTACCAAGAGACCCAGTACTTC